These T cell receptor beta chains were read from a single sample in a study of CD8+CD57+ T cells in acquired aplastic anemia. TCRdb recomputed calls from the reads with MiXCR, one row per CDR3 protein. The sample consists of around 200,000 distinct CDR3 sequences, over 55% of them appearing once. Material: sorted CD4+, CD8+, or CD8+CD57+ T cells (not recorded which) from PBMCs. Receptor source: a human donor in good health. Each CDR3 is given with its conserved first and last residue. The D gene is left open where the match is weak. Not every row has a clone size; where given, it reads once, few, many or a size class.

>TRBJ1-3|TRBV20-1|.|.
CSARNSGNTIYF
TGCAGTGCTAGAAACTCTGGAAACACCATATATTTT
>TRBJ1-6|TRBV20-1|few|TRBD1
CSAPGGGDRVGNSPLHF
TGCAGTGCCCCTGGGGGGGGGGACAGGGTCGGAAATTCACCCCTCCACTTT
>TRBJ1-2|TRBV2|.|.
CASRVTGIYGYTF
TGTGCCAGCAGGGTTACAGGGATCTATGGCTACACCTTC
>TRBJ2-7|TRBV20-1|.|TRBD2
CSARGREEYNYEQYF
TGCAGTGCTAGGGGGAGGGAGGAGTATAACTACGAGCAGTACTTC
>TRBJ2-7|TRBV11-2|many|.
CASRTRRALNYEQYF
TGTGCCAGCAGGACAAGAAGGGCCCTGAACTACGAGCAGTACTTC
>TRBJ2-7|TRBV5-1|.|.
CASSYGQTYEQYF
TGCGCCAGCAGCTATGGACAGACCTACGAGCAGTACTTC
>TRBJ1-2|TRBV2|.|.
CASRGHSGTPNNYGYTF
TGTGCCAGCAGGGGCCACTCCGGGACACCTAATAACTATGGCTACACCTTC
>TRBJ1-5|TRBV27|many|.
CASSFSGDQPQHF
TGTGCCAGCAGTTTTTCAGGTGATCAGCCCCAGCATTTT
>TRBJ2-5|TRBV20-1|.|.
CSATALGQLGGGTQYF
TGCAGTGCTACAGCTTTAGGACAGTTGGGGGGGGGGACCCAGTACTTC
>TRBJ2-2|TRBV9|.|.
CASSLRDTGELFF
TGTGCCAGCAGCCTCCGGGACACCGGGGAGCTGTTTTTT
>TRBJ2-7|TRBV4-1|many|TRBD2
CASSQGGLAGVYEQYF
TGCGCCAGCAGCCAAGGGGGACTAGCGGGAGTCTACGAGCAGTACTTC
>TRBJ2-1|TRBV12-5|.|TRBD2
CASGTPTSGSTEQFF
TGTGCTAGTGGCACCCCGACTAGCGGGAGTACTGAGCAGTTCTTC
>TRBJ2-4|TRBV7-3|few|TRBD1
CASSLTTGGKNIQYF
TGTGCCAGCAGCTTAACTACAGGGGGGAAAAACATTCAGTACTTC
>TRBJ2-7|TRBV3-1|many|.
CASSQVGWGEQYF
TGTGCCAGCAGCCAAGTTGGGTGGGGCGAGCAGTACTTC
>TRBJ2-3|TRBV20-1|once|TRBD2
CSAPSAGGSTDTQYF
TGCAGTGCGCCCTCGGCGGGAGGTAGCACAGATACGCAGTATTTT
>TRBJ1-5|TRBV7-2|.|TRBD1
CASSLHWDRGFNEHF
TGTGCCAGCAGCTTACACTGGGACAGGGGGTTCAACGAGCATTTT
>TRBJ2-7|TRBV4-3|many|.
CASSQDVTYEQYF
TGCGCCAGCAGCCAAGATGTCACCTACGAGCAGTACTTC
>TRBJ2-2|TRBV7-3|.|TRBD1
CASSLVNMGQGKTGELFF
TGTGCCAGCAGCTTAGTGAACATGGGACAGGGAAAGACCGGGGAGCTGTTTTTT
>TRBJ2-7|TRBV9|.|TRBD2
CASSGELGSRELHF
TGTGCCAGCAGCGGAGAACTGGGATCGCGGGAGTTGCACTTC
>TRBJ1-6|TRBV7-9|.|.
CASSFAREVSPLHF
TGTGCCAGCAGCTTCGCCAGGGAGGTTTCACCCCTCCACTTT
>TRBJ2-7|TRBV14|.|TRBD2
CASSREDGGRGEQYF
TGTGCCAGCAGCCGTGAGGATGGCGGGAGGGGCGAGCAGTACTTC
>TRBJ2-7|TRBV9|many|.
CASSVESGSVYEQYF
TGTGCCAGCAGCGTAGAGTCTGGATCTGTGTACGAGCAGTACTTC
>TRBJ2-3|TRBV19|.|TRBD1
CASSIWGTGTDTQYF
TGTGCCAGTAGTATTTGGGGGACAGGGACAGATACGCAGTATTTT
>TRBJ2-3|TRBV10-3|few|.
CAISPRVIFTDTQYF
TGTGCCATCAGTCCCAGGGTCATCTTCACAGATACGCAGTATTTT
>TRBJ2-1|TRBV2|.|.
CASSSSSGTIDLSSYNEQFF
TGTGCCAGCAGCTCGTCTTCCGGGACAATCGATCTTAGCTCCTACAATGAGCAGTTCTTC
>TRBJ1-4|TRBV20-1|once|.
CSARRQVDEKLFF
TGCAGTGCTAGGCGGCAGGTGGATGAAAAACTGTTTTTT
>TRBJ2-1|TRBV15|few|TRBD2
CATSREGLAASYNEQFF
TGTGCCACCAGCAGAGAAGGACTAGCGGCCTCCTACAATGAGCAGTTCTTC
>TRBJ2-1|TRBV20-1|.|TRBD2
CSVLAGPRDEQFF
TGCAGTGTCTTAGCGGGGCCTCGGGATGAGCAGTTCTTC
>TRBJ2-1|TRBV4-3|.|.
CASSQGNRVSFYNEQFF
TGCGCCAGCAGCCAAGGGAACAGGGTCTCCTTCTACAATGAGCAGTTCTTC
>TRBJ1-1|TRBV7-6|.|.
CASSHYPTEAFF
TGTGCCAGCAGCCACTACCCCACTGAAGCTTTCTTT
>TRBJ1-2|TRBV7-9|once|TRBD1
CASSLGDRVGYGYTF
TGTGCCAGCAGCTTAGGCGACAGGGTCGGCTATGGCTACACCTTC
>TRBJ2-2|TRBV29-1|.|TRBD2
CSVGLAIGELFF
TGCAGCGTCGGACTAGCAATCGGGGAGCTGTTTTTT
>TRBJ2-5|TRBV7-2|.|TRBD2
CASSLAVESGGYQETQYF
TGTGCCAGCAGCTTAGCAGTGGAGTCGGGAGGGTACCAAGAGACCCAGTACTTC